The present entry profiles one T cell receptor beta chain with its context. Its antigen remains unknown. The data belong to a study of T cell responses to AZD1222 COVID-19 vaccine. General observations from the study: Targeting of unmutated variant regions was reportedly seen in nearly half of spike-specific TCRs. Among the donors, most were white British and more were female, and clonal diversity was possibly underestimated.

TCRdb keeps only in-frame clones here, not all; method: immunoSEQ multiplex PCR. The table lists roughly 180,000 clones, around nine tenths of them singletons. Sequences were derived from peripheral blood, sampled on day 0 of AZD1222 vaccination. The receptor comes from an adult in good health.

The CDR3 sequence: CSVGQRGDDEQFF. The CDR3 nucleotides are TGCAGCGTTGGCCAGCGGGGGGATGATGAGCAGTTCTTC. V usage is TRBV29-1 and J usage is TRBJ2-1, with 9 bases matching TRBD2. Germline CDR1 is SQVTM and CDR2 is ANQGSEA. J gave up 8 bases and V 4 bases, and 6 bases lay outside the gene matches. The CDR3 is 13 residues long.